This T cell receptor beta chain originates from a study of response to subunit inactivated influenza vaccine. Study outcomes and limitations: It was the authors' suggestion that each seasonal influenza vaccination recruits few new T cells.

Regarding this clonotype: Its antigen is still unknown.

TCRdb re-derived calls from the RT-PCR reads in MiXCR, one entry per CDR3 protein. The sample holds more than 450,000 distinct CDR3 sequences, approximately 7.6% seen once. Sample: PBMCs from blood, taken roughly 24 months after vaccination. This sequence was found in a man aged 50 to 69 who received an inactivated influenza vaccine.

CDR3 coding DNA: TGTGCCAGCAGCTTAGTTGTCAGTTCCTCTGGAAACACCATATATTTT. Translation gives CASSLVVSSSGNTIYF. V usage is TRBV7-2 and J usage is TRBJ1-3; D unresolved. V was trimmed by 1 base and J by 0 bases, leaving 10 bases between them. The CDR3 sequence is 16 residues long. CDR1 SGHTA and CDR2 FQGNSA come from the germline V gene.